The 32 T cell receptor beta chains below were found in one sample sequenced in a study of T cells in Graves' hyperthyroidism and ophthalmopathy. Amplified regions were TCR beta CDR3 sequences from RNA transcripts. HTBI primers were the set used in a first-round RT-PCR of the TCR CDR3. Each CDR3 protein is one row after TCRdb ran MiXCR on the multiplex PCR reads. The sample holds 400,000 to 500,000 distinct CDR3 sequences; approximately 15% are singletons and the top ten take 15% to 20%. The source material was blood. The receptor source for this set is a young woman with Graves' hyperthyroidism.

This clonotype was seen ten or more times. J is TRBJ1-2 and V is TRBV13, with TRBD1 as a possible D gene (5 bases). The CDR3 length is 16 residues. Trimming shortened V by 0 bases and J by 0 bases, and 11 bases separated the two germline ends. Germline lookup yields CDR1 PRHDT and CDR2 FYEKMQ (reference sequence). CDR3 nucleotide sequence: TGTGCCAGCAGCTTAGGGGCCAGGGAGGCTAACTATGGCTACACCTTC. Translating gives CASSLGAREANYGYTF.

On this clonotype itself: A much larger clonotype is one base distant, so this may be a read error. Without the conserved terminal phenylalanine or tryptophan, this CDR3 likely stems from a read error. V usage is TRBV19 and J usage is TRBJ2-5; D may match TRBD1 or TRBD2 (5 bases each). CDR1 and CDR2 from the germline V gene are LNHDA and SQIVND (reference sequence). The V end lost 5 bases, the J end lost 8 bases, and 12 bases lay between the germline ends. CDR3 length equals 12 residues. CDR3: CASSPQGVTQYL. CDR3 sequence (DNA): TGTGCCAGTAGTCCCCAGGGAGTAACCCAGTACCTC.

This clonotype was seen a handful of times. The V and J genes are TRBV11-2 and TRBJ1-5; TRBD1 matches 8 bases. Trimming cost V 5 bases and J 0 bases; bases outside gene matches: 3. This CDR3 is 15 amino acids long. Germline V lookup: CDR1 SGHAT, CDR2 FQNNGV. The CDR3 protein is CASSRGTGSNQPQHF. In DNA form, the CDR3 reads TGTGCCAGCAGCCGCGGGACAGGTAGCAATCAGCCCCAGCATTTT.

Here the CDR3 reads CAWRQASDEQYF. The CDR3 DNA reads TGTGCCTGGAGGCAGGCCTCGGACGAGCAGTACTTC. The chain carries TRBV30 and TRBJ2-7; D ambiguous. This CDR3 spans 12 amino acids. The V gene's germline CDR1 is GTSNPN and CDR2 SVGIG (reference sequence). Trimming removed 3 bases from V and 5 bases from J, with 11 bases in between. Full variable domain (remainder filled in from reference TRBV30 and TRBJ2-7): SQTIHQWPATLVQPVGSPLSLECTVEGTSNPNLYWYRQAAGRGLQLLFYSVGIGQISSEVPQNLSASRPQDRQFILSSKKLLLSDSGFYLCAWRQASDEQYFGPGTRLTVT.

The chain recombines TRBV24-1 with TRBJ2-2; D unresolved. Trimming removed 3 bases at V and 6 bases at J, with 7 bases between. CDR3 length equals 13 residues. Germline V gene lookup returns CDR1 KGHDR and CDR2 SFDVKD. CDR3 sequence: CATSDKPAGELFF. For the CDR3, the DNA is TGTGCCACCAGTGATAAACCGGCCGGGGAGCTGTTTTTT.

The chain has TRBV7-9 and TRBJ2-1, with 8 bases fitting TRBD2. CDR3 length: 14 amino acids. Germline trimming cut 1 base from V and 12 bases from J; bases unmatched to any gene: 8. Per germline, CDR1 SEHNR and CDR2 FQNEAQ (reference sequence). CDR3 sequence: CASSLELAAHSQFF. The CDR3 DNA reads TGTGCCAGCAGCTTAGAACTAGCGGCACATTCGCAGTTCTTC.

The sample holds many counts of this clonotype. This sequence joins TRBV7-9 and TRBJ2-7; the match to TRBD1 covers 8 bases. Germline lookup yields CDR1 SEHNR and CDR2 FQNEAQ (reference sequence). The ends lost 1 base at V and 4 bases at J; junction bases unmatched: 6. There are 15 residues in the CDR3. CDR3 residues: CASSLGQGARYEQYF. CDR3 bases: TGTGCCAGCAGCTTAGGGCAGGGGGCCAGGTACGAGCAGTACTTC.

This clonotype came up many times. This chain links TRBV18 with TRBJ2-5; D call uncertain. The germline V gene encodes CDR1 KGHSH and CDR2 LQKENI. The ends were cut back, 1 base at V and 2 bases at J, with 8 bases in the middle. CDR3 length: 14 amino acids. The CDR3 sequence is CASSPLEDQETQYF. CDR3 sequence (DNA): TGTGCCAGCTCACCACTAGAGGATCAAGAGACCCAGTACTTC.

Worth noting for this clonotype: A junction end diverges from the germline sequence, so it may reflect a read error. The chain recombines TRBV10-3 with TRBJ2-5, with D uncertain. The CDR3 extends over 16 amino acids. Per the germline V gene, CDR1 is ENHRY and CDR2 is SYGVKD. DNA for the CDR3: TGTGTCATCAGTGAGTCGATGGGATCTAGTGGTGGGACCCAGTACTTC. Protein sequence: CVISESMGSSGGTQYF.

With respect to this clonotype: A much more abundant neighbour one base away suggests this may be a read error. This chain uses TRBV2 with TRBJ2-7; maybe TRBD1 (6 bases). Germline V lookup: CDR1 SNHLY, CDR2 FYNNEI. Trimming cost V 6 bases and J 4 bases, with 19 bases left between them. The CDR3 sequence is 15 residues long. The CDR3 nucleotides read TGTGCCAGCAGAGCTCGTGGGGGCGCGGGTTACGAGCAGTACTTC. Amino acid sequence: CASRARGGAGYEQYF.

This clonotype has just a few counts. The V gene is TRBV20-1, the J gene TRBJ2-4, with a weak D call TRBD2 (6 bases). From germline, CDR1 is DFQATT and CDR2 SNEGSKA (reference sequence). CDR3 size: 14 residues. Trimming removed 6 bases at V and 0 bases at J, with 12 bases between. Here the CDR3 DNA reads TGCAGTGCCCCCCGGGGGATAGCCAAAAACATTCAGTACTTC. Protein sequence: CSAPRGIAKNIQYF.

This clonotype has just a few counts. The chain links TRBV30 to TRBJ2-3; a possible D gene is TRBD2 (6 bases). V was cut by 8 bases and J by 1 base, with 22 bases left in between. The CDR3 is 16 amino acids. Looked up from germline, CDR1 is GTSNPN and CDR2 is SVGIG (reference sequence). DNA for the CDR3: TGTGCCCAGGAGGGCGGAGCCTTATTAGGCACAGATACGCAGTATTTT. Translated: CAQEGGALLGTDTQYF.

A few counts support this clonotype. V gene TRBV6-1 combines with J gene TRBJ2-7; 9 positions agree with TRBD1. Trimming at V came to 6 bases and at J to 7 bases, leaving 13 bases not matched to a gene. CDR3 length: 15 amino acids. CDR1 MNHNS and CDR2 SASEGT come from the germline V gene. Here the CDR3 DNA reads TGTGCCAGCAGGAGGCCCGGGACAGGGATATATGAGCAGTACTTC. This codes for CASRRPGTGIYEQYF.

A few counts support this clonotype. This may be a read error, as it is one base from a much larger clone. The chain recombines TRBV3-1 with TRBJ1-4; possibly TRBD1 for D (5 bases). The CDR3 is 15 residues long. Germline V gene data show CDR1 as LGHDT and CDR2 as YNNKEL (reference sequence). The CDR3 DNA follows: TGTGTCAGCAGCCAAGTTTGGGGCATGGATGAAAAACTGTTTTTT. The encoded protein is CVSSQVWGMDEKLFF.

This clonotype was counted ten times or more. This chain uses TRBV10-3 with TRBJ2-3; TRBD2 matches 11 bases. CDR1 and CDR2 from the germline V gene are ENHRY and SYGVKD. The J segment lost 1 base and the V segment lost 0 bases, leaving 6 bases of the junction unmatched. The CDR3 consists of 18 residues. CDR3 bases: TGTGCCATCAGTGAGTCGAGGGTAGCGGGAGGGGGCACAGATACGCAGTATTTT. Its protein is CAISESRVAGGGTDTQYF.

Ten or more counts support this clonotype. This chain uses TRBV6-1 with TRBJ2-7; TRBD2 matches at 7 bases. Germline CDR1 MNHNS, CDR2 SASEGT. The CDR3 runs to 14 residues. The V segment lost 7 bases and the J segment 3 bases; nucleotides outside the gene matches: 9. DNA of the CDR3: TGTGCCAGCAAACCCGAGCGGGACCTCTACGAGCAGTACTTC. Residues: CASKPERDLYEQYF.

The sample holds a few counts of this clonotype. This chain links TRBV6-1 with TRBJ1-1; 8 bases align to TRBD1. This CDR3 is 14 amino acids long. After removal of 5 bases from V and 4 bases from J, the junction contained 6 bases not matched to a gene. Germline V gene sequence: CDR1 MNHNS, CDR2 SASEGT. The CDR3 nucleotides read TGTGCCAGCAGTAAGGGACAGGATGTCACTGAAGCTTTCTTT. It is translated as CASSKGQDVTEAFF.

This clonotype occurred many times. The rearrangement links TRBV3-1 to TRBJ2-7, with no clear D. The CDR3 is made up of 15 amino acids. V was pared by 1 base and J by 3 bases, with 13 bases between. CDR1 and CDR2 (germline): LGHDT, YNNKEL (reference sequence). The CDR3 coding sequence is TGTGCCAGCAGCCAAGTCGCGGATTTGAACTACGAGCAGTACTTC. Residues: CASSQVADLNYEQYF.

The table lists this clonotype with many counts. CDR3 nucleotides: TGCAGCGTTGTTGTAGCGGGGGCGGGTGAGCAGTTCTTC. Protein: CSVVVAGAGEQFF. The J gene is TRBJ2-1, the V gene TRBV29-1; 9 nucleotides line up with TRBD2. The CDR3 is 13 amino acids. V shed 4 bases, J shed 9 bases, and the junction held 7 bases outside the gene matches. Germline values: CDR1 SQVTM, CDR2 ANQGSEA.

This chain joins TRBV3-1 and TRBJ2-2; 14 positions match TRBD2. Germline loops: CDR1 LGHDT, CDR2 YNNKEL (reference sequence). CDR3 size: 17 residues. V was pared by 5 bases and J by 4 bases, with 6 bases of the junction left unmatched. The CDR3 DNA reads as TGTGCCAGCAGCGACTGGGGACTAGCGGGAGCCACCGGGGAGCTGTTTTTT. It codes for CASSDWGLAGATGELFF. Full variable domain (missing parts from reference TRBV3-1 and TRBJ2-2): DTAVSQTPKYLVTQMGNDKSIKCEQNLGHDTMYWYKQDSKKFLKIMFSYNNKELIINETVPNRFSPKSPDKAHLNLHINSLELGDSAVYFCASSDWGLAGATGELFFGEGSRLTVL.

The chain is built from TRBV7-9 and TRBJ1-4; 11 bases map to TRBD1. J lost 8 bases, V lost 5 bases, and 7 bases had no gene match. Germline lookup yields CDR1 SEHNR and CDR2 FQNEAQ (reference sequence). The CDR3 length is 15 residues. As DNA, the CDR3 is TGTGCCAGCAGCGCAGGGACAGGGGGGACGGAAAAACTGTTTTTT. Amino acids: CASSAGTGGTEKLFF.

J is TRBJ2-3 and V is TRBV7-2; unclear D gene. V was clipped by 2 bases and J by 4 bases, with 13 bases between them. The length of the CDR3 is 15 residues. Per germline, CDR1 SGHTA and CDR2 FQGNSA. CDR3 DNA sequence: TGTGCCAGCAGCTTAAGGGCCTTCACGGCAGATACGCAGTATTTT. It codes for CASSLRAFTADTQYF.

In regard to this clonotype: Possible read error: a much larger clone is one base away. The V gene is TRBV5-1, the J gene TRBJ1-5; D unresolved. Germline V gives CDR1 SGHRS, CDR2 YFSETQ. The CDR3 is 15 amino acids. As DNA, the CDR3 is TGCGCCAGCAGCCCTTTAGGAGAGAAAAATCAGCCCCGGCATTTT. Residues: CASSPLGEKNQPRHF. The full variable domain, rest sourced from reference TRBV5-1 and TRBJ1-5, is KAGVTQTPRYLIKTRGQQVTLSCSPISGHRSVSWYQQTPGQGLQFLFEYFSETQRNKGNFPGRFSGRQFSNSRSEMNVSTLELGDSALYLCASSPLGEKNQPRHFGDGTRLSIL.

The sample holds many counts of this clonotype. V usage is TRBV15 and J usage is TRBJ1-5; weak D call: TRBD1 (5 bases). The V gene's germline CDR1 is LNHNV and CDR2 YYDKDF (reference sequence). With 5 bases removed from V and 4 bases from J, the gap between germline ends came to 12 bases. The CDR3 loop spans 14 amino acids. This chain's CDR3 is CATSAVGVNQPQHF. DNA of the CDR3: TGTGCCACCAGCGCTGTGGGGGTAAATCAGCCCCAGCATTTT.

The V call is TRBV7-2, the J call TRBJ2-3; 7 bases match TRBD2. The CDR3 is 15 residues long. Per the germline V gene, CDR1 is SGHTA and CDR2 is FQGNSA. V lost 5 bases to trimming and J lost 1 base; unmatched junction nucleotides: 6. CDR3 bases: TGTGCCAGCAGCCCGCTTCGGGGGGGCACAGATACGCAGTATTTT. It codes for CASSPLRGGTDTQYF.

This rearrangement joins TRBV20-1 to TRBJ2-2; 8 bases are shared with TRBD2. V shed 0 bases and J 7 bases; nucleotides not matched to a gene: 7. Germline-derived CDR1 and CDR2 are DFQATT and SNEGSKA (reference sequence). CDR3 length equals 15 residues. The CDR3 protein is CSARDLQRESGELFF. The DNA for the CDR3 is TGCAGTGCTAGAGATCTCCAGCGGGAGAGCGGGGAGCTGTTTTTT.

This clonotype was seen repeatedly, ten times or more. This chain uses TRBV5-1 with TRBJ2-1, with TRBD1 identical over 8 bases. The CDR3 is made up of 15 amino acids. Germline V gene data show CDR1 as SGHRS and CDR2 as YFSETQ. The ends lost 8 bases at V and 6 bases at J; junction bases unmatched: 13. CDR3 amino acids: CASNPRAGGLNEQFF. DNA for the CDR3: TGCGCCAGTAACCCCAGGGCAGGGGGCCTCAATGAGCAGTTCTTC.

This clonotype was counted at least ten times. V and J are TRBV6-2 or TRBV6-3 and TRBJ1-1; no clear D gene. Trimming cost V 4 bases and J 12 bases, with 15 bases left between them. Per germline, CDR1 MNHEY and CDR2 SVGEGT. The CDR3 has 12 amino acids. The CDR3 here is CASSSTSMGTFF. CDR3 nucleotide sequence: TGTGCCAGCAGTTCAACTTCAATGGGAACTTTCTTT.

This clonotype was picked up many times. The rearrangement uses TRBV3-1 and TRBJ2-1, with 8 bases lining up with TRBD2. Germline V gene sequence: CDR1 LGHDT, CDR2 YNNKEL (reference sequence). V was clipped by 3 bases and J by 8 bases; unmatched bases: 12. The CDR3 is made up of 16 amino acids. In DNA, the CDR3 is TGTGCCAGCAGCCAGGGGCTAGCGGGTGGGGGCCATGAGCAGTTCTTC. Translation: CASSQGLAGGGHEQFF.

Regarding this clonotype: This may arise from a read error, as a much more abundant clone is one base away. The chain has TRBV6-1 and TRBJ1-2; unclear D gene. This CDR3 has 13 residues. Germline CDR1 is MNHNS and CDR2 is SASEGT. Trimming removed 6 bases at V and 7 bases at J, with 15 bases between. CDR3 sequence reads: CASSPRQASGYTF. The CDR3 DNA reads TGTGCCAGCAGCCCCAGGCAGGCGTCTGGCTACACCTTC.

This clonotype has at least ten counts. V and J are TRBV6-5 and TRBJ1-1; TRBD1 is a possible D gene (5 bases). The CDR3 has 16 amino acids. Deletions cut 2 bases from V and 2 bases from J, with 15 bases between. Germline CDR1 and CDR2: MNHEY and SVGAGI. The CDR3 bases are TGTGCCAGCAGTTACAAGGGGACGGTACTCAACACTGAAGCTTTCTTT. It translates to CASSYKGTVLNTEAFF.

This clonotype has a count of ten or more. The chain uses TRBV6-1 and TRBJ2-1; 8 bases agree with TRBD2. Germline V lookup: CDR1 MNHNS, CDR2 SASEGT. The junction had 12 bases not matched to a gene; V was cut back by 3 bases and J by 8 bases. This CDR3 contains 16 residues. The CDR3 coding sequence is TGTGCCAGCAGTGAGGGGACTAGAAGAGGACTGGATGAGCAGTTCTTC. Protein product: CASSEGTRRGLDEQFF.